This T cell receptor (beta chain) appears in the sequencing data of a study of T cells in Graves' hyperthyroidism and ophthalmopathy. CDR1 and CDR2 from the germline V gene are DFQATT and SNEGSKA (reference sequence). The CDR3 is 16 residues long. V shed 5 bases and J 5 bases; nucleotides not matched to a gene: 15. This clonotype was seen a handful of times. RNA transcripts yielded amplified TCR beta CDR3 regions. With the HTBI primer set, the TCR CDR3 went through a first round of RT-PCR. In TCRdb, the multiplex PCR reads were re-called with MiXCR into one record per CDR3 protein. The sample contains roughly 500,000 distinct CDR3 sequences, approximately 23% of which appear only once.

This receptor was identified in a woman aged 70-85 years with Graves' ophthalmopathy. V is TRBV20-1 and J is TRBJ2-3; 8 positions match TRBD2. Sequencing was carried out using blood. CDR3 amino acids: CSAFTLKAGVGDTQYF. CDR3 DNA: TGCAGTGCTTTCACCCTCAAAGCGGGAGTAGGAGATACGCAGTATTTT.